Each of the 32 T cell receptor beta chains below was sequenced from the same sample in a study of cytomegalovirus exposure and HLA in healthy donors. Both 60 Vbeta primers and 13 Jbeta primers went into the PCR. Assay used: immunoSEQ multiplex PCR; TCRdb lists only in-frame clones, some missing. Of about 270,000 clones listed, roughly 85% are singletons. Sequencing was performed on PBMCs. The origin of the receptors is a man aged 35 to 55 in good health and CMV-seropositive.

In nucleotides, the CDR3 is TGCGCCAGCAAGACTAGCGGGATCCTCAATGAGCAGTTCTTC. This codes for CASKTSGILNEQFF. This chain connects TRBV5-1 to TRBJ2-1; TRBD2 agrees at 11 bases. Per germline, CDR1 SGHRS and CDR2 YFSETQ. The CDR3 spans 14 residues. V was clipped by 6 bases and J by 6 bases; unmatched bases: 5.

The chain is built from TRBV5-1 and TRBJ2-7; the match to TRBD1 covers 7 bases. From germline, CDR1 is SGHRS and CDR2 YFSETQ. J was trimmed by 7 bases and V by 4 bases; bases with no gene match: 14. The CDR3 covers 15 residues. CDR3 sequence reads: CASSLRQGRPREQYF. The CDR3 coding sequence is TGCGCCAGCAGCCTCCGACAGGGCCGCCCCAGGGAGCAGTACTTC.

V gene TRBV6-1 combines with J gene TRBJ2-5; TRBD2 matches 8 bases. Germline trimming cut 8 bases from V and 5 bases from J; bases unmatched to any gene: 7. CDR1 and CDR2 (germline): MNHNS, SASEGT. The length of the CDR3 is 13 residues. The CDR3 protein is CASASGRVETQYF. The CDR3 bases are TGTGCCAGCGCATCCGGGAGGGTGGAGACCCAGTACTTC.

The rearrangement links TRBV19 to TRBJ2-7; 7 bases are shared with TRBD2. The CDR3 runs 14 residues. Per the germline V gene, CDR1 is LNHDA and CDR2 is SQIVND (reference sequence). After removal of 3 bases from V and 2 bases from J, the junction contained 4 bases not matched to a gene. The CDR3 loop reads CASSMGRGPYEQYF. The DNA for the CDR3 is TGTGCCAGTAGTATGGGGAGGGGCCCCTACGAGCAGTACTTC.

V and J are TRBV7-8 and TRBJ1-5; D uncertain. Germline V CDR1 and CDR2: SGHVS, FQNEAQ. Deletions cut 5 bases from V and 6 bases from J, with 11 bases between. This CDR3 spans 13 amino acids. The CDR3 reads CASSQNAGQPQHF. CDR3 DNA: TGTGCCAGCAGCCAAAACGCGGGTCAGCCCCAGCATTTT.

The J gene is TRBJ2-2, the V gene TRBV9; D is perhaps TRBD1 (6 bases). V was shortened by 2 bases and J by 0 bases, with 14 bases between the two germline ends. The CDR3 consists of 17 residues. The V gene's germline CDR1 is SGDLS and CDR2 YYNGEE. CDR3 protein: CASSVPRTDANTGELFF. As DNA, the CDR3 is TGTGCCAGCAGCGTCCCCCGGACAGATGCGAACACCGGGGAGCTGTTTTTT.

Turning to this clone: Other DNA sequences in this specimen translate into the identical CDR3. The chain carries TRBV5-1 and TRBJ1-2; unclear D gene. CDR3 length equals 12 residues. V shed 0 bases and J shed 7 bases, with 7 bases lying between them. Germline CDR1 and CDR2: SGHRS and YFSETQ. The CDR3 sequence: CASSLEGGGYTF. The CDR3 region has the DNA TGCGCCAGCAGCTTGGAAGGAGGTGGCTACACCTTC.

CDR3: CASSQGRMNEQFF. Here the CDR3 DNA reads TGTGCCAGCAGTCAGGGTAGAATGAATGAGCAGTTCTTC. The rearrangement uses TRBV2 and TRBJ2-1, with a weak D call TRBD1 (5 bases). The CDR3 has 13 residues. The V gene's germline CDR1 is SNHLY and CDR2 FYNNEI. V lost 5 bases, J lost 7 bases, and 12 bases lay in between. Supplemented by reference TRBV2 and TRBJ2-1, the full variable domain reads EPEVTQTPSHQVTQMGQEVILRCVPISNHLYFYWYRQILGQKVEFLVSFYNNEISEKSEIFDDQFSVERPDGSNFTLKIRSTKLEDSAMYFCASSQGRMNEQFFGPGTRLTVL.

This chain connects TRBV29-1 to TRBJ2-7, with a possible D match to TRBD1 (6 bases). V lost 4 bases and J lost 0, with 10 bases in between. Germline values: CDR1 SQVTM, CDR2 ANQGSEA. There are 13 residues in the CDR3. CDR3: CSVVDSFSYEQYF. The DNA of the CDR3 is TGCAGCGTTGTGGACAGTTTCTCCTACGAGCAGTACTTC.

The chain carries TRBV27 and TRBJ2-1; 7 bases line up with TRBD2. The CDR3 runs to 15 residues. Germline V gene sequence: CDR1 MNHEY, CDR2 SMNVEV (reference sequence). V gave up 2 bases and J gave up 8 bases; unmatched junction bases: 9. The CDR3 coding sequence is TGTGCCAGCAGTTTAGGACTAGAGGGATTTTATGAGCAGTTCTTC. It codes for CASSLGLEGFYEQFF.

The table lists this clone with a count of one. The chain uses TRBV9 and TRBJ2-1; D may be TRBD2 (7 bases). The CDR3 is 15 residues long. Trimming removed 3 bases at V and 4 bases at J, with 14 bases between. Germline V gives CDR1 SGDLS, CDR2 YYNGEE. CDR3 in amino acids: CASSGSGTTYNEQFF. The CDR3, as DNA: TGTGCCAGCAGCGGAAGCGGGACAACGTACAATGAGCAGTTCTTC.

J is TRBJ2-7 and V is TRBV28; D is ambiguous. This CDR3 has 13 amino acids. Germline CDR1 is MDHEN and CDR2 is SYDVKM. The V end lost 5 bases, the J end lost 5 bases, and 13 bases lay between the germline ends. CDR3 protein: CASSKANRHEQYF. The CDR3 DNA reads TGTGCCAGCAGTAAAGCGAATCGGCACGAGCAGTACTTC.

The V gene is TRBV27, the J gene TRBJ2-7; 9 bases fit TRBD1. Germline V gene lookup returns CDR1 MNHEY and CDR2 SMNVEV (reference sequence). This CDR3 has 15 residues. The J segment lost 2 bases and the V segment lost 4 bases, leaving 6 bases of the junction unmatched. The CDR3: CASSSGTGLTYEQYF. DNA of the CDR3: TGTGCCAGCAGTTCTGGGACAGGGCTAACCTACGAGCAGTACTTC.

The chain carries TRBV21-1 and TRBJ2-1; no DNA check was done on the table's D call, TRBD2. TRBV21-1 counts as a pseudogene. The CDR3 extends over 15 amino acids. This chain's CDR3 is CASKELAGGHNEQFF. The CDR3 nucleotides are TGTGCCAGCAAGGAACTAGCGGGAGGGCACAATGAGCAGTTCTTC.

This chain links TRBV10-3 with TRBJ2-7, with 8 bases identical to TRBD2. CDR1 ENHRY and CDR2 SYGVKD come from the germline V gene. The trim removed 3 bases at V and 3 bases at J, leaving 7 bases unmatched. The CDR3 totals 15 residues. The CDR3: CAISEIGGTSYEQYF. CDR3 nucleotides: TGTGCCATCAGTGAAATAGGGGGGACTAGCTACGAGCAGTACTTC.

This clone has just one count. The chain joins TRBV28 to TRBJ2-3; 8 bases are a match to TRBD2. The ends lost 5 bases at V and 5 bases at J; junction bases unmatched: 9. Germline V gene sequence: CDR1 MDHEN, CDR2 SYDVKM. CDR3 size: 15 residues. CDR3 region: CASSQRERLLDTQYF. The DNA of the CDR3 is TGTGCCAGCAGTCAGCGGGAGAGGTTGTTAGATACGCAGTATTTT.

V usage is TRBV7-3 and J usage is TRBJ2-3; 8 bases are shared with TRBD2. The CDR3 is 16 amino acids. The junction had 8 bases not matched to a gene; V was cut back by 4 bases and J by 2 bases. Germline values: CDR1 SGHTA, CDR2 FQGTGA. The CDR3 bases are TGTGCCAGCAGCTCCGACGCGGGACTAGTCACAGATACGCAGTATTTT. This gives the protein CASSSDAGLVTDTQYF.

CDR3 sequence: CASSYAGNIAKNIQYF. The CDR3 DNA follows: TGTGCCAGCAGCTATGCAGGGAATATAGCCAAAAACATTCAGTACTTC. The rearrangement uses TRBV11-2 and TRBJ2-4, with D tentatively TRBD1 (5 bases). The CDR3 length is 16 residues. Trimming cost V 4 bases and J 0 bases, with 13 bases left between them. In germline, CDR1 is SGHAT, CDR2 FQNNGV.

The chain links TRBV18 to TRBJ1-5; D gene ambiguous. This CDR3 region has 14 residues. The V gene's germline CDR1 is KGHSH and CDR2 LQKENI. Deletions cut 3 bases from V and 0 bases from J, with 6 bases between. The CDR3 here is CASSPSSSNQPQHF. CDR3 nucleotide sequence: TGTGCCAGCTCACCTTCCAGTAGCAATCAGCCCCAGCATTTT.

This chain links TRBV19 with TRBJ1-1, with D tentatively TRBD1 (5 bases). V lost 6 bases and J lost 5, with 22 bases in between. Per the germline V gene, CDR1 is LNHDA and CDR2 is SQIVND (reference sequence). The CDR3 totals 16 residues. This CDR3 is CASRLDGAGRQTEAFF. CDR3 in DNA: TGTGCCAGTAGGCTCGATGGGGCAGGGCGGCAGACTGAAGCTTTCTTT.

The genes are TRBV20-1 and TRBJ1-4; D is uncertain. The CDR3 runs to 10 residues. CDR1 and CDR2 from the germline V gene are DFQATT and SNEGSKA (reference sequence). The germline V and J ends were trimmed by 7 bases and 6 bases, with 6 bases remaining between them. The CDR3 loop is CSVSDEKLFF. For the CDR3, the DNA is TGCAGTGTCTCAGATGAAAAACTGTTTTTT.

The chain couples TRBV27 to TRBJ2-1; TRBD2 is a possible D gene (5 bases). The CDR3 runs to 15 residues. Germline CDR1 MNHEY, CDR2 SMNVEV (reference sequence). V was shortened by 4 bases and J by 0 bases, with 10 bases between the two germline ends. CDR3: CASSSDLSSYNEQFF. CDR3 in DNA: TGTGCCAGCAGTTCGGACTTGAGCTCCTACAATGAGCAGTTCTTC.

The chain employs TRBV5-1 and TRBJ2-1; D remains ambiguous. The V gene lost 2 bases and the J gene lost 0 bases, with 9 bases spanning the gap. This CDR3 has 15 residues. Germline V lookup: CDR1 SGHRS, CDR2 YFSETQ. The CDR3 protein is CASSFNPTSYNEQFF. The DNA for the CDR3 is TGCGCCAGCAGCTTTAATCCTACCTCCTACAATGAGCAGTTCTTC.

This clone was observed a single time. An end of the junction differs from the germline gene, which may be a read error. CDR3 loop: CSSSLAGAAVSYEQYF. The CDR3 DNA sequence: TGTTCCAGCAGCTTAGCGGGGGCCGCCGTCTCCTACGAGCAGTACTTC. The chain is built from TRBV7-9 and TRBJ2-7; 9 bases agree with TRBD2. CDR3 length equals 16 residues. Germline V gene sequence: CDR1 SEHNR, CDR2 FQNEAQ (reference sequence). Filled out from reference TRBV7-9 and TRBJ2-7, the complete variable domain reads DTGVSQNPRHKITKRGQNVTFRCDPISEHNRLYWYRQTLGQGPEFLTYFQNEAQLEKSRLLSDRFSAERPKGSFSTLEIQRTEQGDSAMYLCSSSLAGAAVSYEQYFGPGTRLTVT.

This clone was picked up a small number of times. The CDR3 DNA is TGTGCCAGCAGTGACAGGGGAAGCTCGAACACTGAAGCTTTCTTT. Its protein product is CASSDRGSSNTEAFF. The V and J genes are TRBV6-1 and TRBJ1-1; TRBD1 is a possible D gene (6 bases). V was trimmed by 3 bases and J by 1 base, leaving 12 bases between them. The germline CDR1 and CDR2 sequences are MNHNS and SASEGT. The CDR3 totals 15 residues.

V and J are TRBV6-6 and TRBJ2-1; 8 bases line up with TRBD2. Germline CDR1 reads MNHNY; CDR2 reads SVGAGI (reference sequence). The CDR3 totals 15 residues. V shed 6 bases, J shed 0 bases, and the junction held 4 bases outside the gene matches. This CDR3 is CASSQLAVSYNEQFF. CDR3 coding DNA: TGTGCCAGCAGCCAACTAGCGGTCTCCTACAATGAGCAGTTCTTC.

This chain joins TRBV15 and TRBJ2-7; 9 bases are a match to TRBD1. The J segment lost 4 bases and the V segment lost 2 bases, leaving 9 bases of the junction unmatched. This CDR3 is built from 16 residues. Germline assignment: CDR1 LNHNV and CDR2 YYDKDF (reference sequence). The CDR3 DNA is TGTGCCACCAGCAGAAACAGGGGGCCGACGGGGTACGAGCAGTACTTC. Encoded protein: CATSRNRGPTGYEQYF. The full variable domain, completed using reference TRBV15 and TRBJ2-7, is DAMVIQNPRYQVTQFGKPVTLSCSQTLNHNVMYWYQQKSSQAPKLLFHYYDKDFNNEADTPDNFQSRRPNTSFCFLDIRSPGLGDTAMYLCATSRNRGPTGYEQYFGPGTRLTVT.

This chain connects TRBV28 to TRBJ1-1; 8 bases align to TRBD1. CDR3 length: 12 residues. Germline V gives CDR1 MDHEN, CDR2 SYDVKM. J was trimmed by 6 bases and V by 6 bases; bases with no gene match: 3. CDR3 nucleotides: TGTGCCAGCAGGGACAGGGTGTCTGAAGCTTTCTTT. Translation gives CASRDRVSEAFF.

This clone was counted between two and nine times. This sequence joins TRBV28 and TRBJ1-2; TRBD1 aligns across 10 bases. CDR1 is MDHEN and CDR2 is SYDVKM in the germline V gene. CDR3 size: 13 residues. Germline trimming cut 4 bases from V and 8 bases from J; bases unmatched to any gene: 4. This CDR3 reads CASSSDRGSGYTF. The CDR3 DNA reads as TGTGCCAGCAGTTCGGACAGGGGGTCGGGCTACACCTTC.

V and J are TRBV6-6 and TRBJ2-7; TRBD1 might be the D (6 bases). CDR1 is MNHNY and CDR2 is SVGAGI in the germline V gene (reference sequence). The CDR3 is made up of 16 amino acids. Trimming took 0 bases from V and 1 from J, leaving 13 bases between them. CDR3: CASSYSRTEMSYEQYF. Written as DNA, the CDR3 is TGTGCCAGCAGTTACTCCCGGACAGAGATGTCCTACGAGCAGTACTTC.

The chain carries TRBV25-1 and TRBJ2-2; TRBD1 matches 12 bases. This CDR3 contains 15 residues. Looked up from germline, CDR1 is MGHDK and CDR2 is SYGVNS. V lost 6 bases and J lost 6; bases outside the gene matches: 5. CDR3 nucleotide sequence: TGTGCCAGCAGGCCGGGACAGGGGGCGGCCGGGGAGCTGTTTTTT. Translation: CASRPGQGAAGELFF.

V and J are TRBV7-2 and TRBJ2-7; D is perhaps TRBD2 (6 bases). Germline V gene lookup returns CDR1 SGHTA and CDR2 FQGNSA. The V end was cut by 5 bases, the J end by 4 bases, with 12 bases between. The CDR3 length is 13 residues. Here the CDR3 DNA reads TGTGCCAGCAGCCCTATACTAGCTTACGAGCAGTACTTC. This gives the protein CASSPILAYEQYF.